These T cell receptor beta chains were read from a single sample in a study of blood T cell repertoires in COVID-19. Clones were read by immunoSEQ multiplex PCR, and TCRdb kept only the in-frame ones, dropping some. The data contain about 250,000 clones, about 83% of them singletons. The sequenced material came from PBMCs or T cells enriched from blood (not recorded which). Every receptor here comes from a woman in her thirties or forties who had been exposed to COVID-19. Both conserved end residues are part of each CDR3. The D gene is left open where the match is weak. The size of a clone is reported for some rows only, either as once, few or many, or as a class for expanded clones.

V,J,D,size,CDR3,DNA
TRBV9,TRBJ2-3,NA,NA,CASSSRYGTDTQYF,TGTGCCAGCAGCTCCCGCTATGGCACAGATACGCAGTATTTT
TRBV4-1,TRBJ2-2,NA,NA,CASGGLNTGELFF,TGCGCCTCCGGGGGGCTGAACACCGGGGAGCTGTTTTTT
TRBV28,TRBJ1-1,TRBD1,NA,CASSLGTGLEAFF,TGTGCCAGCAGTTTAGGGACAGGCCTTGAAGCTTTCTTT
TRBV6-5,TRBJ1-6,NA,NA,CASTGVSSYNSPLHF,TGTGCCAGCACCGGGGTGAGCTCCTATAATTCACCCCTCCACTTT
TRBV6-5,TRBJ1-5,TRBD1,once,CASSPQGDRQPQHF,TGTGCCAGCAGTCCCCAAGGGGACAGGCAGCCCCAGCATTTT
TRBV19,TRBJ2-2,TRBD1,NA,CASSIQTGSTGELFF,TGTGCCAGTAGTATTCAGACAGGGTCAACCGGGGAGCTGTTTTTT
TRBV7-3,TRBJ2-1,TRBD2,few,CASSPQAGAGNEQFF,TGTGCCAGCAGCCCCCAAGCGGGGGCAGGCAATGAGCAGTTCTTC
TRBV2,TRBJ1-2,TRBD1,NA,CASSTITGGYGYTF,TGTGCCAGCAGTACCATAACAGGGGGGTATGGCTACACCTTC
TRBV7-9,TRBJ2-7,NA,NA,CASSAGEGHLGYEQYF,TGTGCCAGCAGCGCCGGCGAGGGACATCTAGGCTACGAGCAGTACTTC
TRBV28,TRBJ1-2,NA,NA,CASSFGGTVYGYTF,TGTGCCAGCAGTTTCGGAGGAACCGTCTATGGCTACACCTTC
TRBV5-4,TRBJ1-2,NA,NA,CASSPAGSVRGYTF,TGTGCCAGCAGCCCGGCAGGGTCGGTTCGGGGCTACACCTTC
TRBV4-1,TRBJ2-7,TRBD2,NA,CASSQEASSGEREQYF,TGCGCCAGCAGCCAAGAGGCGTCTAGCGGTGAGCGGGAGCAGTACTTC
TRBV3-1/TRBV3-2,TRBJ2-1,TRBD1,NA,CASSQDSGTGNEQFF,TGTGCCAGCAGCCAAGATTCGGGGACAGGCAATGAGCAGTTCTTC
TRBV18,TRBJ1-1,NA,NA,CASSPEADTEAFF,TGTGCCAGCTCACCGGAGGCAGACACTGAAGCTTTCTTT
TRBV28,TRBJ2-2,NA,NA,CASNRNTGELFF,TGTGCCAGCAACAGAAACACCGGGGAACTGTTTTTT
TRBV7-3,TRBJ2-6,TRBD1,NA,CASSSLTQGAGANVLTF,TGTGCCAGCAGCTCCCTTACACAGGGGGCTGGGGCCAACGTCCTGACTTTC
TRBV13,TRBJ1-3,NA,NA,CASSLSDPSSGNTIYF,TGTGCCAGCAGCTTATCTGATCCCAGCTCTGGAAACACCATATATTTT
TRBV4-1,TRBJ1-1,TRBD1,NA,CASSQATGQGGNTEAFF,TGCGCCAGCAGCCAAGCCACGGGACAGGGGGGAAACACTGAAGCTTTCTTT
TRBV19,TRBJ2-7,NA,NA,CASSTLPGQSYEQYF,TGTGCCAGTAGTACGTTACCGGGACAAAGCTACGAGCAGTACTTC
TRBV11-2,TRBJ2-3,TRBD2,NA,CASSFSGGALRTDTQYF,TGTGCCAGCAGTTTTAGCGGGGGGGCCCTTCGCACAGATACGCAGTATTTT
TRBV28,TRBJ1-2,NA,many,CASSATRAGYTF,TGTGCCAGCAGTGCCACCAGGGCTGGCTACACCTTC
TRBV9,TRBJ1-4,NA,NA,CASSVGPNSNEKLFF,TGTGCCAGCAGCGTAGGCCCAAACAGTAACGAAAAACTGTTTTTT
TRBV7-2,TRBJ2-3,TRBD1,NA,CASSLARDRGTDTQYF,TGTGCCAGCAGCTTAGCCCGGGACAGGGGTACAGATACGCAGTATTTT
TRBV9,TRBJ2-1,NA,NA,CASSVVGRGTTSSYNEQFF,TGTGCCAGCAGCGTAGTTGGGAGGGGGACTACCAGCTCCTACAATGAGCAGTTCTTC
TRBV20-1,TRBJ1-2,NA,once,CSASSLGRAGYTF,TGCAGTGCTAGTTCCTTGGGGCGTGCTGGCTACACCTTC
TRBV2,TRBJ2-7,NA,NA,CASSEGAPAYEQYF,TGTGCCAGCAGTGAGGGGGCCCCCGCCTACGAGCAGTACTTC
TRBV18,TRBJ1-6,TRBD1,NA,CASSPAGTGGNSPLHF,TGTGCCAGCTCACCTGCAGGGACAGGGGGTAATTCACCCCTCCACTTT
TRBV7-9,TRBJ1-5,TRBD1,NA,CASSSGGSGVPQHF,TGTGCCAGCAGCTCAGGGGGCTCGGGAGTGCCCCAGCATTTT
TRBV19,TRBJ1-3,TRBD1,NA,CASRSRGSPGNTIYF,TGTGCCAGTAGAAGCAGGGGGTCTCCTGGAAACACCATATATTTT
TRBV5-1,TRBJ2-5,TRBD2,NA,CASSFQTKRGGPQETQYF,TGCGCCAGCAGCTTTCAGACTAAGCGGGGGGGCCCTCAAGAGACCCAGTACTTC
TRBV7-3,TRBJ1-2,NA,NA,CASSRIPSRDYGYTF,TGTGCCAGCAGCCGAATTCCGTCCAGGGACTATGGCTACACCTTC
TRBV18,TRBJ1-2,NA,NA,CASSPGGDYGYTF,TGTGCCAGCTCACCGGGAGGGGACTATGGCTACACCTTC
TRBV7-2,TRBJ1-1,NA,NA,CASSLFQGSVNTEAFF,TGTGCCAGCAGCTTATTCCAGGGATCCGTGAACACTGAAGCTTTCTTT
TRBV28,TRBJ1-2,NA,NA,CASSLTARNYGYTF,TGTGCCAGCAGTTTAACAGCCCGGAACTATGGCTACACCTTC
TRBV30,TRBJ1-6,TRBD1,NA,CAWSPGTGGGSPLHF,TGTGCCTGGAGTCCGGGGACAGGGGGTGGTTCACCCCTCCACTTT
TRBV9,TRBJ1-2,NA,NA,CASSGLGQDYGYTF,TGTGCCAGCAGCGGGTTGGGGCAGGACTATGGCTACACCTTC
TRBV20-1,TRBJ2-1,TRBD1,NA,CSGDRVNEQFF,TGCAGTGGGGACAGGGTCAATGAGCAGTTCTTC
TRBV7-3,TRBJ2-3,TRBD2,NA,CASSLRTSGGGLYF,TGTGCCAGCAGCTTAAGGACTAGCGGGGGAGGGCTGTATTTT
TRBV4-1,TRBJ2-5,TRBD1,NA,CASSPGQGGAETQYF,TGCGCCAGCAGCCCGGGACAGGGGGGGGCAGAGACCCAGTACTTC
TRBV6-5,TRBJ1-1,TRBD1,NA,CASRIRGQNTEAFF,TGTGCCAGCAGGATTAGGGGGCAGAACACTGAAGCTTTCTTT
TRBV7-6,TRBJ2-7,TRBD1,NA,CASSSPDRGLYEQYF,TGTGCCAGCAGCTCCCCGGACAGGGGGCTCTACGAGCAGTACTTC
TRBV7-8,TRBJ1-1,NA,NA,CASSLGAGNTEAFF,TGTGCCAGCAGCTTAGGGGCGGGGAACACTGAAGCTTTCTTT
TRBV5-4,TRBJ1-3,NA,NA,CASSLGGSGSGNTIYF,TGTGCCAGCAGCTTGGGAGGCTCAGGGTCTGGAAACACCATATATTTT
TRBV7-9,TRBJ1-2,TRBD1,NA,CASSLGGQGVTYGYTF,TGTGCCAGCAGCTTAGGGGGACAGGGGGTCACCTATGGCTACACCTTC
TRBV18,TRBJ1-3,NA,NA,CASSPQGGNTIYF,TGTGCCAGCTCACCGCAGGGCGGAAACACCATATATTTT
TRBV30,TRBJ1-1,NA,NA,CAWSVGGISEAFF,TGTGCCTGGAGTGTTGGGGGCATTAGTGAAGCTTTCTTT
TRBV19,TRBJ2-2,TRBD1,NA,CASSIGFRGIGELFF,TGTGCCAGTAGTATAGGGTTCAGGGGGATCGGGGAGCTGTTTTTT
TRBV11-2,TRBJ1-6,NA,NA,CASSLEALLRGFAYNSPLHF,TGTGCCAGCAGCTTAGAGGCCCTCCTACGGGGGTTCGCCTATAATTCACCCCTCCACTTT
TRBV10-3,TRBJ2-5,TRBD2,NA,CAIGPSGGQETQYF,TGTGCCATCGGGCCTAGCGGGGGCCAAGAGACCCAGTACTTC
TRBV19,TRBJ1-1,NA,NA,CASTVNTEAFF,TGTGCCAGTACAGTGAACACTGAAGCTTTCTTT
TRBV7-8,TRBJ1-1,NA,NA,CASSVSQYTEAFF,TGTGCCAGCAGCGTAAGTCAGTACACTGAAGCTTTCTTT
TRBV6-5,TRBJ1-2,TRBD1,NA,CASSRQGANGYTF,TGTGCCAGCAGTAGACAGGGGGCAAATGGCTACACCTTC
TRBV9,TRBJ2-5,TRBD1,NA,CASSGGQGGWETQYF,TGTGCCAGCAGCGGCGGACAGGGCGGGTGGGAGACCCAGTACTTC